This T cell receptor (beta chain) emerged from a study of blood T cell repertoires in COVID-19 (TCRdb year 2020). General notes on the study: Samples from collaborators originated in the United States, Italy and Spain and spanned both the acute and convalescent phases of COVID-19. The material from the prospective study consisted of cDNA or gDNA derived from T cells, B-cell-depleted T cells, or PBMCs. The samples were drawn from the first 160 participants of the ongoing ImmuneRACE study and from 950 to 1,500 subjects provided by 6 global collaborators. Subjects who had been exposed to COVID-19, were actively infected with it, or had recovered from it provided the deeply sampled blood TCRbeta repertoires that made up the dataset. HLA class I and class II types, where available, came from metadata supplied by the sample provider rather than from assay-based typing. Nearly every sample came with metadata listing a de-identified subject ID, COVID-19 status, age in years and sex. The repertoires were released in a freely available public database meant as a resource for research on the immune response to SARS-CoV-2.

General conclusions and limits of the study: Clinical and demographic metadata were provided uncurated, with the amount varying by source and participant.

Including the terminal cysteine and phenylalanine, the CDR3 comprises 17 residues. Kept here is only the CDR3 DNA, which spans 51 bases and is read in frame from base 1. The germline ends are 24 bases apart after V is trimmed by 6 bases and J by 4 bases. CDR1 MNHEY and CDR2 SMNVEV were looked up in the germline V gene (reference sequence). TCRbeta CDR3 regions were amplified from genomic DNA by means of the immunoSEQ Assay, a bias-controlled multiplex PCR. Per the source publication's procedure: The number of nucleated cells in each sample was estimated from the amplification of reference gene primers within the assay. Sequence reads were collapsed and filtered to measure the absolute abundance of every unique TCRbeta CDR3 rearrangement. For each sample, productive Simpson clonality was calculated as the square root of Simpson's diversity index across productive rearrangements. TCRdb carries this immuneACCESS record with in-frame sequences only. Its versions omit some clonotypes, under half of them owing to an unresolved V gene in the studies checked, with the rest unexplained. For V, J and clone size, that table is used; D and trimming come from the DNA. This sample is represented by around 390,000 clones; about 86% of them were singletons. The top ten constitute roughly 9.4% of the sample.

In the prospective study, participants were about 18 to 89 years old, resided in approximately 25 geographic areas of the United States, and were enrolled through a virtual design. Cohort assignment in the prospective study relied on participant-reported clinical history from a screening survey and a study questionnaire. Recovered participants in ImmuneRACE Cohort 3 were defined as having two consecutive negative NP/OP PCR tests, clearance from a healthcare professional, or resolution of symptoms. In the prospective study, whole blood, serum and a nasopharyngeal or oropharyngeal swab were collected from each participant by mobile phlebotomists. Additional blood draws and questionnaires over an approximately two-month period could optionally be provided by prospective study participants. Blood samples from the prospective study were shipped frozen or at room temperature prior to DNA extraction.

Turning to this clone: Its antigen target is currently unknown. Base qualities are not recorded, but no much larger clone differs from it by a single base.

Here the chain combines TRBV27 and TRBJ1-2; the D gene is perhaps TRBD1, from 6 matching bases. The sample comprised PBMCs or T cells enriched from blood (not recorded which). This TCR came from a woman between 50 and 59 years old who had recovered from COVID-19. The CDR3 protein sequence reads: CASSPRVDRLDFYGYTF. The DNA reads as follows: TGTGCCAGCAGCCCGAGGGTCGACAGGCTGGACTTCTATGGCTACACCTTC.